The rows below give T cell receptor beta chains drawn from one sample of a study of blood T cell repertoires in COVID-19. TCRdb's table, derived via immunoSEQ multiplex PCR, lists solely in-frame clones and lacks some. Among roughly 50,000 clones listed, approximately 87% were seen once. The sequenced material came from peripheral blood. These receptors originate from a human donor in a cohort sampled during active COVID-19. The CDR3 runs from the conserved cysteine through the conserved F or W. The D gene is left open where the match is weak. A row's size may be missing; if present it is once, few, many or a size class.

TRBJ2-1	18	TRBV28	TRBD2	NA	TGTGCCAGCAGTTCGAGATCGGGACTAGCGGGGACCTACAATGAGCAGTTCTTC	CASSSRSGLAGTYNEQFF
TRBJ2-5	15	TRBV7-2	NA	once	TGTGCCAGCAGCTTAGTAGCCGGCGGGCTCGAGACCCAGTACTTC	CASSLVAGGLETQYF
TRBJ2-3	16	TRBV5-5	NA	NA	TGTGCCAGCAGCTCACGACTACGTCAAGGCACAGATACGCAGTATTTT	CASSSRLRQGTDTQYF
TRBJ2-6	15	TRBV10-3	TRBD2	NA	TGTGCCACCACGGGGGGAGGATCTGGGGCCAACGTCCTGACTTTC	CATTGGGSGANVLTF
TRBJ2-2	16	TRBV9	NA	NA	TGTGCCAGCAGCGTATGGAGTAACAGGGCCACCGGGGAGCTGTTTTTT	CASSVWSNRATGELFF
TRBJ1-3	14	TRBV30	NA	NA	TGTGCCTGGAGTGTAGGGGCCGTGGGGGGCACCATATATTTT	CAWSVGAVGGTIYF
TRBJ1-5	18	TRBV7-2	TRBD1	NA	TGTGCCAGCAGCCTTGTGGGGACAGGGGAGTTGGGCAATCAGCCCCAGCATTTT	CASSLVGTGELGNQPQHF
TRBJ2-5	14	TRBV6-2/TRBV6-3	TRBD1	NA	TGTGCCAGCAGCGAGACAGGGTTTTTCGAGACCCAGTACTTC	CASSETGFFETQYF
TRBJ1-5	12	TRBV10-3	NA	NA	TGTGCCATCAGTGAGGAGCCTCAGCCCCAGCATTTT	CAISEEPQPQHF
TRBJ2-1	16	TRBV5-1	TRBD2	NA	TGCGCCAGCAGCTTGGATGCGGGGGGGTCTGCTGGTGAGCAGTTCTTC	CASSLDAGGSAGEQFF
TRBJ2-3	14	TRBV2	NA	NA	TGTGCCAGCAGTGAAGGCGGGGTCCCAGATACGCAGTATTTT	CASSEGGVPDTQYF
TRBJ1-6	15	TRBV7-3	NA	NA	TGTGCCAGCAGCTTAACTAGCCAGGGCAATTCACCCCTCCACTTT	CASSLTSQGNSPLHF
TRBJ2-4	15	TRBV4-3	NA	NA	TGCGCCAGCAGCCAAGATAGGGGGTCCAAAAACATTCAGTACTTC	CASSQDRGSKNIQYF
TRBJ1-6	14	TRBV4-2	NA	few	TGTGCCAGCAGCCAAGAGGTGGGCAATTCACCCCTCCACTTT	CASSQEVGNSPLHF
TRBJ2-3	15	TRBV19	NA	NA	TGTGCCAGTAGGGTGGGGACTGTAACCACAGATACGCAGTATTTT	CASRVGTVTTDTQYF
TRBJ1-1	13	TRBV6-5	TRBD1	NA	TGTGCCAGCAGCACACAGGGGTGGACTGAAGCTTTCTTT	CASSTQGWTEAFF
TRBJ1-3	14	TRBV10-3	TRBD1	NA	TGTGCCATCAGTGGAGACAGGGATCGAAACACCATATATTTT	CAISGDRDRNTIYF
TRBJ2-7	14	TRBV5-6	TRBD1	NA	TGTGCCAGCAGCTTGGTAGGACAGGGGTGGGAGCAGTACTTC	CASSLVGQGWEQYF
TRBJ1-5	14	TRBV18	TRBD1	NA	TGTGCCAGCTCCCCGGGACAGTCCAATCAGCCCCAGCATTTT	CASSPGQSNQPQHF
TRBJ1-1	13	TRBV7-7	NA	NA	TGTGCCAGCAGCCCGCGGTCGGACACTGAAGCTTTCTTT	CASSPRSDTEAFF
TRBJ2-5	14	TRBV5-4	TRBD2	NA	TGTGCCAGCAGTCCAGCGGGGGTCCAAGAGACCCAGTACTTC	CASSPAGVQETQYF
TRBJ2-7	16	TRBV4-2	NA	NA	TGTGCCAGCAGCCAAGATTACGGCGGGAACTTCTACGAGCAGTACTTC	CASSQDYGGNFYEQYF
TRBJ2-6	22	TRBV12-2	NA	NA	TGTGCAAGTCGCCTGTTAGGGGCAGAGGGGACAGGGGACATCTCTGGGGCCAACGTCCTGACTTTC	CASRLLGAEGTGDISGANVLTF
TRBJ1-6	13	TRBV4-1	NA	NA	TGCGCCAGCAGCCAAGATAAGCTCCAAAACCTCCACTTT	CASSQDKLQNLHF
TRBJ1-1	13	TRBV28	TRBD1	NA	TGTGCCAGCAGTTTATACAGGGGTACTGAAGCTTTCTTT	CASSLYRGTEAFF
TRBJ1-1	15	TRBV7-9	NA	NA	TGTGCCAGCAGCGAGACCGGACGGGGAAGGGCTGAAGCTTTCTTT	CASSETGRGRAEAFF
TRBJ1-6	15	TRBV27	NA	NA	TGTGCCAGCAGTTTAATTGGGGGGTTTGATTCACCCCTCCACTTT	CASSLIGGFDSPLHF
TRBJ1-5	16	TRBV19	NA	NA	TGTGCCAGTTCCGGCGGGGTGATTAATAGCAATCAGCCCCAGCATTTT	CASSGGVINSNQPQHF
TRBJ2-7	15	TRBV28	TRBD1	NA	TGTGCCAGCAGCCCTGGACAGGGAATACCCTACGAGTCCTACTTC	CASSPGQGIPYESYF
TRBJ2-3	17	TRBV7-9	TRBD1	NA	TGTGCCAGCAGCTCAGGACAGGGGAGAACAGGCACAGATACGCAGTATTTT	CASSSGQGRTGTDTQYF
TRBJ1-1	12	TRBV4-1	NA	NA	TGCGCCAGCAGCCACGAGGACACTGAAGCTTTCTTT	CASSHEDTEAFF
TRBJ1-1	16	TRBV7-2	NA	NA	TGTGCCAGCAGCTTCCGTGGGGGGGGTATGAACACTGAAGCTTTCTTT	CASSFRGGGMNTEAFF
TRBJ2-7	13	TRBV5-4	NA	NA	TGTGCCAGCAGCTCTGACGAGGGCTACGAGCAGTACTTC	CASSSDEGYEQYF
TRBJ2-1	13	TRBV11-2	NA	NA	TGTGCCAGCAGCTTAATTAGGGGGAATGAGCAGTTCTTC	CASSLIRGNEQFF
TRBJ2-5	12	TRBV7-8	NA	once	TGTGCTACGAAACAGGGATCGGAGACCCAGTACTTC	CATKQGSETQYF
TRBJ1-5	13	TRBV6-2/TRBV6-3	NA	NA	TGTGCCAGCAGTTACGAGGGAAATCAGCCCCAGCATTTT	CASSYEGNQPQHF
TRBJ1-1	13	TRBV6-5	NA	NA	TGTGCCAGCAGTTACGGGCGGGGCACTGAAGCTTTCTTT	CASSYGRGTEAFF
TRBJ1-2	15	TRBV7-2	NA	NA	TGTGCCAGCAGCCCCGAGCGGGGAAATAACTATGGCTACACCTTC	CASSPERGNNYGYTF
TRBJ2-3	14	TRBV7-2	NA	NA	TGTGCCAGCAGCCCGGGACTTGGCACAGATACGCAGTATTTT	CASSPGLGTDTQYF